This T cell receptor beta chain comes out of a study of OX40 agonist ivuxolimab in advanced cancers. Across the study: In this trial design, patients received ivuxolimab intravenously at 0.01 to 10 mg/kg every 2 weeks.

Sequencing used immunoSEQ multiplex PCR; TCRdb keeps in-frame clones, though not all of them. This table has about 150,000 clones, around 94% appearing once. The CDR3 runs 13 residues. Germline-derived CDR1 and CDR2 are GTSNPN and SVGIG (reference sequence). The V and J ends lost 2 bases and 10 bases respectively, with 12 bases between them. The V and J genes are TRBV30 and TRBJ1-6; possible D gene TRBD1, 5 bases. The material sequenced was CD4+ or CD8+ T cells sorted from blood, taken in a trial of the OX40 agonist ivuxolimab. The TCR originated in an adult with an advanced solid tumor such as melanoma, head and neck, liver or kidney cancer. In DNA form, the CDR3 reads TGTGCCTGGAGTATCACAGGTGGATCACCCCTCCACTTT. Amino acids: CAWSITGGSPLHF.